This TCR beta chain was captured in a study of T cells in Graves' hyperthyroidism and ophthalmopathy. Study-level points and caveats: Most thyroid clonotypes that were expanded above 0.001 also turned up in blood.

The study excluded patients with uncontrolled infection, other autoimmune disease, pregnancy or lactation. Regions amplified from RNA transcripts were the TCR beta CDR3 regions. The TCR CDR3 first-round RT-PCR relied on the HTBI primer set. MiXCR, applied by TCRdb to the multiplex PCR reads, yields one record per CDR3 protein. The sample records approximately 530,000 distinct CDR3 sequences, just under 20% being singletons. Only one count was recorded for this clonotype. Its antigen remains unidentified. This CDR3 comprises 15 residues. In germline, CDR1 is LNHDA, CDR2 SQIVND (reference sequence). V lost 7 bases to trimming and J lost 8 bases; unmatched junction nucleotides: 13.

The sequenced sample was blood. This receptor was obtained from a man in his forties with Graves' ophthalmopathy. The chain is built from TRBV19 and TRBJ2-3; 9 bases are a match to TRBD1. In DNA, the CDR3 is TGTGCCAGTAAAAGGGACAGGGTAGGTTTCGGTACGCAGTATTTT. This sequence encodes CASKRDRVGFGTQYF.